Listed below are T cell receptor beta chains from one sample, sequenced in a study of metastatic and nonmetastatic thyroid tumors. Through MiXCR, TCRdb re-clonotyped the PCR reads. This sample carries approximately 30,000 clones, over 15% of them seen once, and the ten largest clones take around 3%. The sequencing input was blood. The receptor set was obtained from a female donor with papillary thyroid cancer or a benign thyroid nodule (not recorded which). Some clones in this sample may be carry-over from other donors' samples. Both conserved end residues are part of each CDR3. A D gene is named only where the DNA matches it firmly. A row's size may be missing; if present it is once, few, many or a size class.

>TRBV6-2/TRBV6-3|-|TRBD2|TRBJ2-3
TGTGCCAGCAGTTACCCTACCTATGGCGGGAGGGCCAATCTAAATACGCAGTATTTT
CASSYPTYGGRANLNTQYF
>TRBV12-3/TRBV12-4|-|-|TRBJ2-1
TGTGCCAGCAGTCAAAACCGTTGGATTGAGCAGGTCTTC
CASSQNRWIEQVF
>TRBV20-1|-|TRBD2|TRBJ2-7
TGCAGTGCTATCCGCAGGGCGGGAGGAGGGGAGCAGTACTTC
CSAIRRAGGGEQYF
>TRBV11-2|-|-|TRBJ2-7
TGTGCCAGCATACCAGTTTTCCCCGAGCAGTACTTC
CASIPVFPEQYF
>TRBV9|-|TRBD1|TRBJ1-3
TGTGCCAGCAGCACCCGACAGGGAATTGGGAACACCATATATTTT
CASSTRQGIGNTIYF
>TRBV2|-|TRBD2|TRBJ2-1
TGTTCCAGCATCCCCGGGACTAGCGGGAGACTCCGGGGGTTCTTC
CSSIPGTSGRLRGFF
>TRBV2|many|-|TRBJ1-2
TGTGCCAGCAGACAGGGCGGGAAGGGCTACACCTTC
CASRQGGKGYTF
>TRBV11-2|many|-|TRBJ2-1
TGTGCCAGCACCCCTAGTGCTGGGGTTTTGAGCAATGAGCAGTTCTTC
CASTPSAGVLSNEQFF
>TRBV4-2|many|-|TRBJ2-1
TGTGCCAGCAGCCAAGATTGGGGAAGGGGATACAATGAGCAGTTCTTC
CASSQDWGRGYNEQFF
>TRBV3-1|many|TRBD1|TRBJ1-3
TGTGCCAGCAGCCCCTATACCGGGACAGGGCCTGGAAACACCATATATTTT
CASSPYTGTGPGNTIYF
>TRBV30|many|-|TRBJ2-7
TGTGCCTGGAAAGAGTTGGCCTACGAGCAGTACTTC
CAWKELAYEQYF
>TRBV2|medium-sized|-|TRBJ2-1
TGTGCCAGCTTCACGGGCAGGGGGGGGTACAATGAGCAGTTCTTC
CASFTGRGGYNEQFF
>TRBV9|many|-|TRBJ2-1
TGTGCCAGCAGCGACCCCGACCGGGAGAGTCAATTAGATGAGCAGTTCTTC
CASSDPDRESQLDEQFF
>TRBV7-2|-|-|TRBJ2-2
TGTGCCAGCAGCCCAAACCGGGGGGCTCATGGGGAGCTGTTTTTT
CASSPNRGAHGELFF
>TRBV27|medium-sized|-|TRBJ1-6
TGTGCCAGCAGTTCGGGACATAATTCACCCCTCCACTTT
CASSSGHNSPLHF
>TRBV6-4|-|TRBD2|TRBJ2-3
TGTGCCAGCACCGACTCAGCGGGAGGGACAGATACGCAGTATTTT
CASTDSAGGTDTQYF
>TRBV7-2|many|TRBD1|TRBJ2-1
TGTGCCAGCAGTTCTTACGGGACAGGGGGCAATGAGCAGTTCTTC
CASSSYGTGGNEQFF
>TRBV7-9|many|-|TRBJ2-7
TGTGCCAGCAGCCGGGCAGCCGGATCTAACGAGCAGTACTTC
CASSRAAGSNEQYF
>TRBV28|many|-|TRBJ1-2
TGTGCCAGCAGCCCTCGGCCTTTATTTAGCTATGGCTACACCTTC
CASSPRPLFSYGYTF
>TRBV19|many|-|TRBJ2-4
TGTGCCAGTAGTATATCTCGTCAGGGAAACATTCAGTACTTC
CASSISRQGNIQYF
>TRBV13|many|-|TRBJ1-2
TGTGCCAGCGAAATGGGCCCACTTGAGAGCTATGGCTACACCTTC
CASEMGPLESYGYTF
>TRBV20-1|-|TRBD1|TRBJ1-1
TGCAGTGGCAGAAAAGGGGGCGAGTCTGAAGCTTTCTTT
CSGRKGGESEAFF
>TRBV12-3/TRBV12-4|many|TRBD2|TRBJ2-5
TGTGCCATCTCCCCCCTCTCTGGGCGGGAGTTGGAGACCCAGTACTTC
CAISPLSGRELETQYF
>TRBV2|many|TRBD2|TRBJ2-1
TGTGCCAGCAGAGGAAGACTAGCGGGACACAATGAGCAGTTCTTC
CASRGRLAGHNEQFF
>TRBV5-8|many|-|TRBJ2-4
TGTGCCAGCAGCTTCGGGACAGCCAAAAACATTCAGTACTTC
CASSFGTAKNIQYF
>TRBV5-1|-|TRBD2|TRBJ2-1
TGCGCCAGCAGCTTGGGACTAGCGGGAGCTGAGCAGTTCTTC
CASSLGLAGAEQFF
>TRBV7-3|many|TRBD2|TRBJ2-1
TGTGCCAGCAGCCGAAAGGGGTCGCGGGAGGGCATGAATGAGCAGTTCTTC
CASSRKGSREGMNEQFF
>TRBV20-1|-|-|TRBJ2-7
TGCAGTGCTAGAGATTTCGCGCGGGAGCAGTACTTC
CSARDFAREQYF
>TRBV4-1|many|TRBD2|TRBJ2-5
TGCGCCAGCAGCCAAACTAGCGGGAGGGTTTGGGAGACCCAGTACTTC
CASSQTSGRVWETQYF
>TRBV29-1|many|-|TRBJ1-6
TGCAGCGTTGAAGATCCGCAGTATAATTCACCCCTCCACTTT
CSVEDPQYNSPLHF
>TRBV7-3|many|-|TRBJ2-1
TGTGCCAGCAGCATATCCGGACAGTCCGGGCATGAGCAGTTCTTC
CASSISGQSGHEQFF
>TRBV11-2|many|-|TRBJ1-2
TGTGCCAGCAGCTCCTCCAGGGAAGTTTACTATGGCTACACCTTC
CASSSSREVYYGYTF
>TRBV11-2|many|-|TRBJ2-3
TGTGCCAGCAGCTTAGTAACGGGAAAACAGACAGATACGCAGTATTTT
CASSLVTGKQTDTQYF
>TRBV10-3|-|TRBD1|TRBJ2-6
TGTGCCACCCGGGACAGCTATGGGGCCAACGTCCTGACTTTC
CATRDSYGANVLTF
>TRBV7-9|many|-|TRBJ2-7
TGTGCCAGCAGCTGGCAGGAGGAGCAGTACTTC
CASSWQEEQYF
>TRBV28|many|-|TRBJ1-4
TGTGCCAGCAGGGGAGACAGGTCGGAAAAACTGTTTTTT
CASRGDRSEKLFF
>TRBV28|-|-|TRBJ2-7
TGTGCCAGCAGCCCCTCCGGCACCTTTCGCCACGAGCAGTACTTC
CASSPSGTFRHEQYF
>TRBV2|many|-|TRBJ1-5
TGTGCCAGCAGCCCCCCCCGCCAGCCCCAGCATTTT
CASSPPRQPQHF
>TRBV2|many|-|TRBJ1-5
TGTGCCAGCAGGGGGGACACCTCAATCGATAATCAGCCCCAGCATTTT
CASRGDTSIDNQPQHF
>TRBV18|many|-|TRBJ1-4
TGTGCCAGCTCACGAGCAACTAATGAAAAACTGTTTTTT
CASSRATNEKLFF
>TRBV6-1|many|-|TRBJ2-1
TGTGCCAGCTCCTACATCGGGAGCAATGAGCAGTTCTTC
CASSYIGSNEQFF